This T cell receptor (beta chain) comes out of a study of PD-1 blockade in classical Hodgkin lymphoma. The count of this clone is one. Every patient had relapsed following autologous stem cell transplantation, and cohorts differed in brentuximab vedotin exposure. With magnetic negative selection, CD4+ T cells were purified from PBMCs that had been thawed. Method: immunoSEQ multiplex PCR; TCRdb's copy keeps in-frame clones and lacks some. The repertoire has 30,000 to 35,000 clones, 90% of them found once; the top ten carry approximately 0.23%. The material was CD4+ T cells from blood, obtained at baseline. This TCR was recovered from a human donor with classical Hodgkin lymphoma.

The CDR3 nucleotides read TGTGCCAGCAGAAAACTAGCTGGATTATTCTACGAGCAGTACTTC. Encoded protein: CASRKLAGLFYEQYF. This chain connects TRBV6-5 to TRBJ2-7, with a weak D call TRBD2 (6 bases). Per germline, CDR1 MNHEY and CDR2 SVGAGI. V was shortened by 6 bases and J by 3 bases, with 18 bases between the two germline ends. The CDR3 sequence is 15 residues long.